These 29 T cell receptor beta chains share one sample of origin, sequenced in a study of cytomegalovirus exposure and HLA in healthy donors. A multiplex PCR was run with 60 Vbeta primers and 13 Jbeta primers. Sequencing used immunoSEQ multiplex PCR; TCRdb keeps in-frame clones, though not all of them. Here the sample spans roughly 220,000 clones, 60% to 80% being singletons. What was sequenced was PBMCs. These receptors were collected from a woman in her 30s in good health and CMV-seronegative.

There are a few counts of this clone. A read error may be the cause here, since a much bigger clone is one base away. Lacking the conserved final phenylalanine or tryptophan, this CDR3 likely reflects a read error. The genes are TRBV4-2 and TRBJ2-2; the match to TRBD1 covers 9 bases. With 0 bases clipped from V and 6 bases from J, the junction kept 5 bases outside the gene matches. CDR3 length: 16 residues. Germline assignment: CDR1 LGHNA and CDR2 YNFKEQ. CDR3 in amino acids: CASSQEGQGGPGELFL. The CDR3 nucleotides read TGTGCCAGCAGCCAAGAGGGACAGGGTGGCCCCGGGGAGCTGTTTTTG.

V is TRBV5-1 and J is TRBJ2-7, with a weak D call TRBD1 (6 bases). Germline loops: CDR1 SGHRS, CDR2 YFSETQ. The CDR3 is 14 amino acids. V lost 3 bases and J lost 12, with 22 bases in between. The CDR3 nucleotides read TGCGCCAGCAGCTCCACGACAGGCCAGGGCGCGTTGTACTTC. Encoded protein: CASSSTTGQGALYF.

V and J are TRBV13 and TRBJ2-7; no firm D call. With 1 base removed from V and 6 bases from J, the gap between germline ends came to 7 bases. In germline, CDR1 is PRHDT, CDR2 FYEKMQ (reference sequence). CDR3 length equals 12 residues. In nucleotides, the CDR3 is TGTGCCAGCAGCTTAGAATCTCGCGAGCAGTACTTC. Translation: CASSLESREQYF.

Regarding this clone: A junction end diverges from the germline sequence, so it may reflect a read error. This sequence joins TRBV19 and TRBJ1-2, with 9 bases identical to TRBD1. The CDR3 runs to 18 residues. Germline V gene lookup returns CDR1 LNHDA and CDR2 SQIVND (reference sequence). The CDR3 protein is CATSPRHTGTGPNYGYTF. CDR3 sequence (DNA): TGTGCCACTAGTCCCCGACATACCGGGACAGGGCCGAACTATGGCTACACCTTC.

The V gene is TRBV7-3, the J gene TRBJ1-1; perhaps TRBD1 as D (6 bases). Between the trimmed V and J ends, which lost 0 bases and 1 base, there was a span of 12 bases. Germline CDR1 SGHTA, CDR2 FQGTGA. There are 16 residues in the CDR3. CDR3 in amino acids: CASSLTGAGANTEAFF. Written as DNA, the CDR3 is TGTGCCAGCAGCTTAACGGGGGCAGGGGCGAACACTGAAGCTTTCTTT.

This clone appeared a few times. This rearrangement joins TRBV5-1 to TRBJ2-3, with D maybe TRBD2 (6 bases). V was cut by 4 bases and J by 6 bases, with 18 bases left in between. This CDR3 has 15 residues. CDR1 is SGHRS and CDR2 is YFSETQ in the germline V gene. The CDR3 reads CASSPGVRGWDTQYF. The CDR3, as DNA: TGCGCCAGCAGCCCGGGGGTGAGGGGTTGGGATACGCAGTATTTT.

V and J are TRBV5-6 and TRBJ2-3, with 8 bases lining up with TRBD2. Germline CDR1 SGHDT, CDR2 YYEEEE. Germline trimming cut 2 bases from V and 6 bases from J; bases unmatched to any gene: 8. The CDR3 runs to 15 residues. CDR3: CASSFRGGSQDTQYF. CDR3 DNA sequence: TGTGCCAGCAGCTTCCGGGGGGGTAGTCAGGATACGCAGTATTTT. The complete variable domain, with remaining parts taken from reference TRBV5-6 and TRBJ2-3, reads DAGVTQSPTHLIKTRGQQVTLRCSPKSGHDTVSWYQQALGQGPQFIFQYYEEEERQRGNFPDRFSGHQFPNYSSELNVNALLLGDSALYLCASSFRGGSQDTQYFGPGTRLTVL.

The gene calls are TRBV6-1 and TRBJ1-2, with TRBD1 as a possible D gene (6 bases). The CDR3 loop spans 14 amino acids. The ends were cut back, 10 bases at V and 1 base at J, with 16 bases in the middle. Germline CDR1 MNHNS, CDR2 SASEGT. The CDR3 region is CATTGWGSNYGYTF. Written as DNA, the CDR3 is TGTGCCACTACAGGGTGGGGTAGTAACTATGGCTACACCTTC.

The chain uses TRBV10-3 and TRBJ1-1; no clear D gene. CDR3 length equals 13 residues. V lost 10 bases and J 2 bases, leaving 14 bases between the germline ends. Per the germline V gene, CDR1 is ENHRY and CDR2 is SYGVKD. The CDR3 DNA follows: TGTGCCACCCATAACACGTCAAACACTGAAGCTTTCTTT. This encodes CATHNTSNTEAFF.

V and J are TRBV9 and TRBJ2-7, with 8 bases fitting TRBD1. V lost 3 bases, J lost 7 bases, and 12 bases stayed unmatched. CDR3 length: 15 amino acids. From germline, CDR1 is SGDLS and CDR2 YYNGEE. The CDR3 DNA reads as TGTGCCAGCAGCGCCGCGGGGACAGGACTTCAGGAGCAGTACTTC. Translating gives CASSAAGTGLQEQYF.

The V call is TRBV7-2, the J call TRBJ1-4; possibly TRBD1 for D (5 bases). Germline assignment: CDR1 SGHTA and CDR2 FQGNSA. Trimming took off 1 base at V and 8 bases at J, with 17 bases between the two ends. CDR3 length equals 16 residues. CDR3 residues: CASSLVGGRVGEKLFF. The CDR3 coding sequence is TGTGCCAGCAGCTTAGTGGGTGGCAGGGTTGGGGAAAAACTGTTTTTT.

This chain connects TRBV11-2 to TRBJ1-1, with D possibly being TRBD1 (6 bases). The CDR3 sequence is 13 residues long. The V end was cut by 6 bases, the J end by 1 base, with 9 bases between. Germline lookup yields CDR1 SGHAT and CDR2 FQNNGV. The CDR3 spells CASSAGANTEAFF. CDR3 in DNA: TGTGCCAGCAGTGCAGGGGCGAACACTGAAGCTTTCTTT.

This rearrangement joins TRBV5-1 to TRBJ1-1, with D possibly being TRBD1 (6 bases). V gave up 0 bases and J gave up 5 bases, with 14 bases separating them. The CDR3 extends over 15 amino acids. CDR1 is SGHRS and CDR2 is YFSETQ in the germline V gene. The CDR3 sequence: CASSLGQGGGTEAFF. The CDR3 DNA reads as TGCGCCAGCAGCTTGGGTCAGGGAGGGGGTACTGAAGCTTTCTTT.

This clone was seen a handful of times. V and J are TRBV19 and TRBJ1-4, with D uncertain. Germline V CDR1 and CDR2: LNHDA, SQIVND (reference sequence). V lost 2 bases and J lost 7, with 11 bases in between. The CDR3 covers 14 residues. CDR3 bases: TGTGCCAGTAGTATATCGGGGAGCGGTGAAAAACTGTTTTTT. Translating it yields CASSISGSGEKLFF.

This chain connects TRBV25-1 to TRBJ1-1, with no clear D. V gave up 3 bases and J gave up 5 bases, with 10 bases separating them. CDR3 length: 13 residues. Germline V CDR1 and CDR2: MGHDK, SYGVNS. Here the CDR3 DNA reads TGTGCCAGCAGTGAGGCAGGTTCGACTGAAGCTTTCTTT. The encoded protein is CASSEAGSTEAFF.

This clone was counted between two and nine times. The CDR3 DNA is TGCGCCAGCAGCTTGAGAGAAAGCGGGGAGCTGTTTTTT. Amino acids: CASSLRESGELFF. This chain uses TRBV5-1 with TRBJ2-2; D is ambiguous. The germline V gene encodes CDR1 SGHRS and CDR2 YFSETQ. Trimming took off 1 base at V and 7 bases at J, with 8 bases between the two ends. The CDR3 totals 13 residues.

This chain joins TRBV27 and TRBJ1-6, with D possibly TRBD1 on 5 matching bases. The CDR3 loop spans 17 amino acids. The V end was cut by 3 bases, the J end by 10 bases, with 22 bases between. Germline assignment: CDR1 MNHEY and CDR2 SMNVEV (reference sequence). The CDR3 nucleotides read TGTGCCAGCAGTTTTCAAAAACAGGCCTCTCGGACCTCACCCCTCCACTTT. Its translation is CASSFQKQASRTSPLHF.

There are a few counts of this clone. The chain combines TRBV30 with TRBJ2-7, with D perhaps TRBD2 (6 bases). CDR3 size: 14 residues. Germline CDR1 reads GTSNPN; CDR2 reads SVGIG (reference sequence). V was cut by 8 bases and J by 2 bases, with 19 bases left in between. CDR3 residues: CASSEGGAPYEQYF. DNA for the CDR3: TGTGCCAGTAGCGAGGGCGGGGCGCCCTACGAGCAGTACTTC.

The gene calls are TRBV6-6 and TRBJ1-5; 9 nucleotides line up with TRBD1. J gave up 3 bases and V 6 bases, and 6 bases lay outside the gene matches. Germline V gene lookup returns CDR1 MNHNY and CDR2 SVGAGI (reference sequence). This CDR3 is built from 15 residues. CDR3 amino acids: CASSRDREANQPQHF. The CDR3 bases are TGTGCCAGCAGCAGGGACAGGGAAGCCAATCAGCCCCAGCATTTT.

The chain has TRBV2 and TRBJ2-5; D perhaps matches TRBD2 (6 bases). Germline lookup yields CDR1 SNHLY and CDR2 FYNNEI. V dropped 1 base and J dropped 1 base, with 16 bases sitting between them. The CDR3 totals 17 residues. CDR3 sequence: CASSEVGRGILQETQYF. The CDR3 DNA sequence: TGTGCCAGCAGTGAAGTAGGGCGGGGTATACTCCAAGAGACCCAGTACTTC.

The chain links TRBV4-1 to TRBJ2-1; 12 bases align to TRBD2. The CDR3 has 17 residues. V gave up 1 base and J gave up 9 bases; unmatched junction bases: 10. Germline V gene lookup returns CDR1 MGHRA and CDR2 YSYEKL. In DNA, the CDR3 is TGCGCCAGCAGCCAAGTCAGGCTAGCGGGAGGGAAGGGTGAGCAGTTCTTC. Protein sequence: CASSQVRLAGGKGEQFF.

The chain couples TRBV30 to TRBJ2-3; TRBD2 aligns across 10 bases. The germline gives CDR1 GTSNPN, CDR2 SVGIG (reference sequence). V lost 1 base, J lost 6 bases, and 13 bases stayed unmatched. CDR3 length: 17 residues. CDR3 protein: CAWSGGLAGEALDTQYF. CDR3 DNA sequence: TGTGCCTGGAGTGGGGGGCTAGCGGGGGAGGCCCTGGATACGCAGTATTTT.

The V call is TRBV7-9, the J call TRBJ2-1; TRBD2 aligns across 11 bases. Germline V gives CDR1 SEHNR, CDR2 FQNEAQ (reference sequence). With 4 bases clipped from V and 2 bases from J, the junction kept 7 bases outside the gene matches. The CDR3 is 17 residues long. The CDR3 is CASSSRLAGTTYNEQFF. The CDR3 DNA is TGTGCCAGCAGCTCCCGACTAGCGGGGACGACCTACAATGAGCAGTTCTTC.

V is TRBV18 and J is TRBJ2-3; TRBD1 is a possible D gene (5 bases). Trimming stripped 5 bases from V and 4 bases from J, with 13 bases between. Germline V gene sequence: CDR1 KGHSH, CDR2 LQKENI. The CDR3 is 14 amino acids. CDR3 nucleotides: TGTGCCAGCTCAGAAGGGGTTGGTGCAGATACGCAGTATTTT. This gives the protein CASSEGVGADTQYF.

This clone was found once. The chain employs TRBV19 and TRBJ1-4; D remains ambiguous. The ends were cut back, 0 bases at V and 8 bases at J, with 16 bases in the middle. The germline gives CDR1 LNHDA, CDR2 SQIVND (reference sequence). The length of the CDR3 is 16 residues. The CDR3 coding sequence is TGTGCCAGTAGTATAGATGGATGGCTGGGAGAGGAAAAACTGTTTTTT. Protein product: CASSIDGWLGEEKLFF.

This clone was observed a handful of times. The chain combines TRBV6-1 with TRBJ2-7, with D hard to call. This CDR3 region has 13 residues. V lost 5 bases to trimming and J lost 3 bases, with 11 bases between them. Germline-derived CDR1 and CDR2 are MNHNS and SASEGT. In DNA form, the CDR3 reads TGTGCCAGCAGTTCCGGGTTCCTCTACGAGCAGTACTTC. Translation: CASSSGFLYEQYF.

V usage is TRBV11-2 and J usage is TRBJ2-1, with D possibly matching TRBD2 (6 bases). Trimming shortened V by 4 bases and J by 3 bases, and 10 bases separated the two germline ends. CDR3 length: 14 amino acids. Germline CDR1 reads SGHAT; CDR2 reads FQNNGV. The CDR3 nucleotides read TGTGCCAGCAGCTCGACTAGTAACTACAATGAGCAGTTCTTC. Translated, it gives CASSSTSNYNEQFF.

The gene calls are TRBV10-3 and TRBJ2-3; 9 bases match TRBD2. Trimming removed 2 bases from V and 5 bases from J; junction bases left unmatched: 5. Per germline, CDR1 ENHRY and CDR2 SYGVKD. CDR3 length: 15 residues. The CDR3 sequence: CAISEPTSGRDTQYF. The CDR3 DNA sequence: TGTGCCATCAGTGAGCCGACTAGCGGCCGAGATACGCAGTATTTT.

The V call is TRBV6-5, the J call TRBJ2-3; tentative D call: TRBD2 (6 bases). In germline, CDR1 is MNHEY, CDR2 SVGAGI. The CDR3 covers 14 residues. Trimming removed 6 bases from V and 1 base from J, with 11 bases in between. The CDR3 spells CASSNTGGTDTQYF. The CDR3 coding sequence is TGTGCCAGCAGCAACACGGGGGGCACAGATACGCAGTATTTT.